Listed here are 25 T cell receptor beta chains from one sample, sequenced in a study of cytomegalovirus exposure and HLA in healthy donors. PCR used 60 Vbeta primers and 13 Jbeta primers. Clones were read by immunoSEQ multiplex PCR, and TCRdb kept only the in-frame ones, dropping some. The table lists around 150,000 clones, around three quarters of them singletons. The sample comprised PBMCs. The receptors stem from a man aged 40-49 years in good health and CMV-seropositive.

The CDR3 loop is CASYGAGGNTGELFF. CDR3 nucleotide sequence: TGCGCCAGCTATGGAGCGGGGGGGAACACCGGGGAGCTGTTTTTT. The V gene is TRBV5-1, the J gene TRBJ2-2, with 9 positions matching TRBD2. Trimming removed 7 bases from V and 1 base from J; junction bases left unmatched: 5. CDR1 and CDR2 from the germline V gene are SGHRS and YFSETQ. The CDR3 consists of 15 residues.

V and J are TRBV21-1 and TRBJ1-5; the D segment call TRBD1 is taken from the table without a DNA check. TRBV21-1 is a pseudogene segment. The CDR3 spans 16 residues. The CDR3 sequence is CASSGYRQGGNQPQHF. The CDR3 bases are TGTGCCAGCAGCGGATATCGACAGGGGGGCAATCAGCCCCAGCATTTT.

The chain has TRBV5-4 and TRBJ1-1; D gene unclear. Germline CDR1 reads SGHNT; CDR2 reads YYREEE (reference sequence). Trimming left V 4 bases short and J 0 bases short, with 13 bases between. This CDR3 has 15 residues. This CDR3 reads CASSHTQNMNTEAFF. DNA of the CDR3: TGTGCCAGCAGCCATACACAGAACATGAACACTGAAGCTTTCTTT.

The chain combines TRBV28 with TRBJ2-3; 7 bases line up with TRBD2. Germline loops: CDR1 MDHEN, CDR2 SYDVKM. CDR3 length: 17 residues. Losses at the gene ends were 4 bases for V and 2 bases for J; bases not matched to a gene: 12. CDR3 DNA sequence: TGTGCCAGCAGTTCCCTGCTGGCGGGAGACCCCACAGATACGCAGTATTTT. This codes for CASSSLLAGDPTDTQYF.

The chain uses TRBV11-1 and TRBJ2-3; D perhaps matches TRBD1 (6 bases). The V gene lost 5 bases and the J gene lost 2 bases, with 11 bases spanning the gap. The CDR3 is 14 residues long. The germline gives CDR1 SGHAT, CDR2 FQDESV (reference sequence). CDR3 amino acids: CASSVTGSTDTQYF. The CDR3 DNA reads TGTGCCAGCAGCGTTACAGGGTCCACAGATACGCAGTATTTT.

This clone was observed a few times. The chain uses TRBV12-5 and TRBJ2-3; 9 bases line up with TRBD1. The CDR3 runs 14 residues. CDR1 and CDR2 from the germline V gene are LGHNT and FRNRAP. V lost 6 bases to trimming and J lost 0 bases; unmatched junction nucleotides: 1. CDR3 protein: CASGTGGSTDTQYF. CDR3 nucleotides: TGTGCTAGTGGGACAGGGGGAAGCACAGATACGCAGTATTTT.

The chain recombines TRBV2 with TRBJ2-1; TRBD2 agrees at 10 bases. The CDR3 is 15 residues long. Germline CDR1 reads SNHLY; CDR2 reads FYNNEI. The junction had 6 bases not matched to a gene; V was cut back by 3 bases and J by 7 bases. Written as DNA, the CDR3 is TGTGCCAGCAGTGAGAAAGCGGGAGGGCTGAATGAGCAGTTCTTC. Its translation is CASSEKAGGLNEQFF. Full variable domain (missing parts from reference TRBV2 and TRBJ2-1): EPEVTQTPSHQVTQMGQEVILRCVPISNHLYFYWYRQILGQKVEFLVSFYNNEISEKSEIFDDQFSVERPDGSNFTLKIRSTKLEDSAMYFCASSEKAGGLNEQFFGPGTRLTVL.

The CDR3 is CASSQGQGPGGYTF. The CDR3 nucleotides read TGCGCCAGCAGCCAGGGACAGGGGCCGGGAGGCTACACCTTC. This chain uses TRBV4-1 with TRBJ1-2; 10 bases are a match to TRBD1. Looked up from germline, CDR1 is MGHRA and CDR2 is YSYEKL. There are 14 residues in the CDR3. J was trimmed by 8 bases and V by 3 bases; bases with no gene match: 6.

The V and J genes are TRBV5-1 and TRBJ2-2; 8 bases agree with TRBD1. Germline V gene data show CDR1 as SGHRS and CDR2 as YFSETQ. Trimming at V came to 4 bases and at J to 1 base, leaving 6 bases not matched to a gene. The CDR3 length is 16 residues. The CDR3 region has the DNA TGCGCCAGCAGCCTACCGGGACAGGTGAACACCGGGGAGCTGTTTTTT. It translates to CASSLPGQVNTGELFF.

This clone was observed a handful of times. The CDR3 sequence: CASSPPSRQETQYF. CDR3 bases: TGTGCCAGCTCACCACCATCCAGGCAAGAGACCCAGTACTTC. This chain joins TRBV18 and TRBJ2-5, with D hard to call. Trimming took off 0 bases at V and 2 bases at J, with 7 bases between the two ends. Germline CDR1 KGHSH, CDR2 LQKENI. This CDR3 region has 14 residues.

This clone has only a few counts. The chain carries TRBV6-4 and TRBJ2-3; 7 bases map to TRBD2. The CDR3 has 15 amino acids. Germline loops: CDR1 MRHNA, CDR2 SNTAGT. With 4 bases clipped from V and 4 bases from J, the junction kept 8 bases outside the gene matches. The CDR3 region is CASSASGGGADTQYF. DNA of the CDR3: TGTGCCAGCAGTGCGTCGGGAGGTGGGGCAGATACGCAGTATTTT.

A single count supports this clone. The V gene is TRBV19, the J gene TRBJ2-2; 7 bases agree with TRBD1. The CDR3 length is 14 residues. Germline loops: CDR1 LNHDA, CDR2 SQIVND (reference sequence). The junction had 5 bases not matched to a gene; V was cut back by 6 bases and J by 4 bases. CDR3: CASRESGGTGELFF. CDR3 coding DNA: TGTGCCAGTAGAGAGTCAGGGGGCACCGGGGAGCTGTTTTTT.

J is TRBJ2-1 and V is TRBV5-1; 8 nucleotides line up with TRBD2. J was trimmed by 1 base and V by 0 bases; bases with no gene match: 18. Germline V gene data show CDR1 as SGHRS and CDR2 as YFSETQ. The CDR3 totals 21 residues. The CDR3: CASSLVTPAGDLGGSYNEQFF. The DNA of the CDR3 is TGCGCCAGCAGCTTGGTTACCCCAGCGGGAGACTTAGGGGGGTCCTACAATGAGCAGTTCTTC.

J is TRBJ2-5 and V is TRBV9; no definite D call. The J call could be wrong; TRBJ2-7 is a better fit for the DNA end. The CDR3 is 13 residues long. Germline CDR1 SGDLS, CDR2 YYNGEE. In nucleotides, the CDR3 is TGTGCCAGCAGCGTAGATCAGCGCTACGAGCAGTACTTC. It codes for CASSVDQRYEQYF.

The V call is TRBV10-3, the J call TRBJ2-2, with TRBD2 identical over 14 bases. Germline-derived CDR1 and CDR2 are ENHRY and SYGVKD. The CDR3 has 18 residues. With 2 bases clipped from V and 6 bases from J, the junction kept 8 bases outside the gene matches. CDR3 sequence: CAISEAGTSGRLAGELFF. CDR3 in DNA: TGTGCCATCAGTGAGGCCGGGACTAGCGGGAGACTGGCCGGGGAGCTGTTTTTT.

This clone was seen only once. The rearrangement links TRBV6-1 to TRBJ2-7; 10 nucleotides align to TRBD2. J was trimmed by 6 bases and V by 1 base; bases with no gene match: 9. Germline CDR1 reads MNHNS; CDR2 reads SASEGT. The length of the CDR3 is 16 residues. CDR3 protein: CASSEDWLAGVSEQYF. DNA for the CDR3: TGTGCCAGCAGTGAAGACTGGCTAGCGGGAGTTTCCGAGCAGTACTTC.

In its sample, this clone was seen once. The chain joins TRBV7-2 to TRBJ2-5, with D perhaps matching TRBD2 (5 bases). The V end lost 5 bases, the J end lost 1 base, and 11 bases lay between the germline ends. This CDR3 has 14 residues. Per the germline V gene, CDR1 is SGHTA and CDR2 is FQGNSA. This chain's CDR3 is CASSPRVRQETQYF. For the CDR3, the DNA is TGTGCCAGCAGCCCGAGGGTGCGCCAAGAGACCCAGTACTTC. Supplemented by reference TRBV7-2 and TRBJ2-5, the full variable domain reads GAGVSQSPSNKVTEKGKDVELRCDPISGHTALYWYRQSLGQGLEFLIYFQGNSAPDKSGLPSDRFSAERTGGSVSTLTIQRTQQEDSAVYLCASSPRVRQETQYFGPGTRLLVL.

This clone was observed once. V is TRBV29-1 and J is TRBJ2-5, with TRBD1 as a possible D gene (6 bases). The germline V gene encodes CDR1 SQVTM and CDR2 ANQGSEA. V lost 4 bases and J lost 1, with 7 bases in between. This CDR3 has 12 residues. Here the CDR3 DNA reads TGCAGCGTTGTCAGGGGCCAAGAGACCCAGTACTTC. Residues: CSVVRGQETQYF.

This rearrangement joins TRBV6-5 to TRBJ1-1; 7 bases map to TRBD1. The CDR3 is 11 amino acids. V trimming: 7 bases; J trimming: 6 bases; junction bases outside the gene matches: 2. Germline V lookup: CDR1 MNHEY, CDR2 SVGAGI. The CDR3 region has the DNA TGTGCCAGCAACCAGGGGGCTGAAGCTTTCTTT. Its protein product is CASNQGAEAFF.

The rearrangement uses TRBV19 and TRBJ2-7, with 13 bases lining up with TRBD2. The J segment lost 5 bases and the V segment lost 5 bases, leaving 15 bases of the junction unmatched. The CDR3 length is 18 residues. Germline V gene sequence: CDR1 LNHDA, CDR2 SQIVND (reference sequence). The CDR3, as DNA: TGTGCCAGTAGTGAGCGCCCAACTAGCGGGAGGGCCTTACACGAGCAGTACTTC. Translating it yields CASSERPTSGRALHEQYF.

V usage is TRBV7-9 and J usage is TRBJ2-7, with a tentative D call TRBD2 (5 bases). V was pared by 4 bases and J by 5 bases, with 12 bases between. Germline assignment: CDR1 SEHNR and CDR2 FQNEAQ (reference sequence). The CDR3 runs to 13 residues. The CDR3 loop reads CASSSPGKDEQYF. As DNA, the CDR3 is TGTGCCAGCAGCTCACCGGGGAAGGACGAGCAGTACTTC.

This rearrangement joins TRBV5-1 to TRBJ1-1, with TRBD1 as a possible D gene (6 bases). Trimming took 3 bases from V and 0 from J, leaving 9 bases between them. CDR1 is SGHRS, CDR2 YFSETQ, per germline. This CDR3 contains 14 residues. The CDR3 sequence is CASSSGVLNTEAFF. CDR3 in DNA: TGCGCCAGCAGCTCAGGGGTCCTGAACACTGAAGCTTTCTTT.

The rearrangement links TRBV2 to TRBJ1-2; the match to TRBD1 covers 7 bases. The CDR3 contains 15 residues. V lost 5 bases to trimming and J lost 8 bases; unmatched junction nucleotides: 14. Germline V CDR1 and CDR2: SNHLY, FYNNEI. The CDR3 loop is CASSRSGTVRGGYTF. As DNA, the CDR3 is TGTGCCAGCAGTCGATCCGGGACAGTACGGGGAGGCTACACCTTC.

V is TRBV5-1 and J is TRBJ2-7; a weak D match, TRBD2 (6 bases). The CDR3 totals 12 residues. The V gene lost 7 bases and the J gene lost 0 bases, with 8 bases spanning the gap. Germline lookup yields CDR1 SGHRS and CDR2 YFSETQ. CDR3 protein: CASGGSSYEQYF. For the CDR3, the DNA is TGCGCCAGCGGGGGGAGCTCCTACGAGCAGTACTTC.

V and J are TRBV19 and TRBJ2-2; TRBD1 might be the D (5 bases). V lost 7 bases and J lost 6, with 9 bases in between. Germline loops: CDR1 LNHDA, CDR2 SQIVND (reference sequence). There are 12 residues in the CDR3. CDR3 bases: TGTGCCAGTACGAGGACATCCGGGGAGCTGTTTTTT. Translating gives CASTRTSGELFF.